A single sample is the source of the 27 T cell receptor beta chains below, sequenced in a study of cytomegalovirus exposure and HLA in healthy donors (dated by TCRdb to between 2016 and 2019). The protocol used for the library was the immunoSEQ multiplex PCR assay. A mixture of 60 forward primers for TCR Vbeta segments and 13 reverse primers for TCR Jbeta segments was used in the multiplex PCR. This immuneACCESS table, as held by TCRdb, lists in-frame sequences with V and J called but not all clones. Of the missing ones, under half trace to an unresolved V gene in checked studies; the others have no known cause. The sample table holds approximately 130,000 clones, of which around 84% were seen once. In total, the top ten clones hold about 1.8% of the sample. The specimen was PBMCs. The receptors shown here come from a man aged 18 to 29 in good health and CMV-seronegative.

The chain carries TRBV7-9 and TRBJ2-3; TRBD2 matches at 7 bases. V lost 1 base, J lost 0 bases, and 4 bases stayed unmatched. Germline V gives CDR1 SEHNR, CDR2 FQNEAQ (reference sequence). This CDR3 region has 16 residues. CDR3 DNA sequence: TGTGCCAGCAGCTTAGGTGGGCGGGGGAGCACAGATACGCAGTATTTT. Its translation is CASSLGGRGSTDTQYF.

This clone was counted a single time. The rearrangement joins TRBV9 to TRBJ2-3; D ambiguous. The CDR3 is 14 amino acids. The ends were cut back, 2 bases at V and 4 bases at J, with 11 bases in the middle. Germline V CDR1 and CDR2: SGDLS, YYNGEE. CDR3 sequence (DNA): TGTGCCAGCAGCGTCTCCCATAGAGCAGATACGCAGTATTTT. Amino acids: CASSVSHRADTQYF.

Here the CDR3 reads CASSVRGTDYEEQYF. CDR3 DNA: TGTGCCAGCAGCGTCAGGGGGACGGATTACGAGGAGCAGTACTTC. This chain links TRBV7-6 with TRBJ2-7; 7 nucleotides line up with TRBD1. Germline lookup yields CDR1 SGHVS and CDR2 FNYEAQ. The CDR3 sequence is 15 residues long. The ends lost 5 bases at V and 7 bases at J; junction bases unmatched: 14.

The chain joins TRBV6-5 to TRBJ2-4; possible D gene TRBD1, 6 bases. The CDR3 is 15 residues long. Trimming stripped 6 bases from V and 0 bases from J, with 12 bases between. Germline values: CDR1 MNHEY, CDR2 SVGAGI. The CDR3 loop reads CASSDRRLAKNIQYF. CDR3 coding DNA: TGTGCCAGCAGCGACAGGCGACTAGCCAAAAACATTCAGTACTTC.

This chain uses TRBV13 with TRBJ1-3; tentatively, D is TRBD1 (5 bases). The CDR3 contains 17 residues. With 4 bases removed from V and 3 bases from J, the gap between germline ends came to 19 bases. Per germline, CDR1 PRHDT and CDR2 FYEKMQ (reference sequence). As DNA, the CDR3 is TGTGCCAGCAGCTCCCGGTTAGGGGCAACCCTTGGAAACACCATATATTTT. It codes for CASSSRLGATLGNTIYF.

V and J are TRBV27 and TRBJ2-7, with TRBD1 matching over 10 bases. The CDR3 consists of 17 residues. Germline assignment: CDR1 MNHEY and CDR2 SMNVEV (reference sequence). J was trimmed by 2 bases and V by 0 bases; bases with no gene match: 7. CDR3 amino acids: CASSLSGRDRGPYEQYF. The DNA of the CDR3 is TGTGCCAGCAGTTTATCGGGCCGGGACAGGGGACCCTACGAGCAGTACTTC.

This clone has more than one count but fewer than ten. The gene calls are TRBV7-3 and TRBJ2-2, with 9 positions matching TRBD1. With V trimmed by 8 bases and J by 5 bases, 6 bases remained unmatched. CDR3 length: 14 residues. CDR1 is SGHTA, CDR2 FQGTGA, per germline. In DNA, the CDR3 is TGTGCCAGCCGGGGACAGGGTGGGACCGGGGAGCTGTTTTTT. This translates into CASRGQGGTGELFF.

The J gene is TRBJ2-3, the V gene TRBV7-6, with 12 bases lining up with TRBD2. Germline-derived CDR1 and CDR2 are SGHVS and FNYEAQ. J was trimmed by 2 bases and V by 4 bases; bases with no gene match: 4. The CDR3 is made up of 16 amino acids. The CDR3 sequence: CASSSTSGGATDTQYF. The CDR3 DNA is TGTGCCAGCAGCTCGACTAGCGGGGGAGCCACAGATACGCAGTATTTT.

The chain is built from TRBV6-1 and TRBJ2-3; 9 bases map to TRBD2. The CDR3 consists of 14 residues. Germline V gives CDR1 MNHNS, CDR2 SASEGT. Trimming took 6 bases from V and 4 from J; bases not matched to a gene: 5. CDR3 protein: CASSAGGGADTQYF. The DNA for the CDR3 is TGTGCCAGCAGCGCGGGCGGGGGGGCAGATACGCAGTATTTT.

The rearrangement uses TRBV2 and TRBJ2-5; 13 bases agree with TRBD2. CDR3 length: 14 amino acids. J lost 5 bases, V lost 4 bases, and 1 base had no gene match. CDR1 and CDR2 from the germline V gene are SNHLY and FYNNEI. The CDR3 DNA follows: TGTGCCAGCAGTGGGACTAGCGGGGGCGAGACCCAGTACTTC. Encoded protein: CASSGTSGGETQYF.

V is TRBV28 and J is TRBJ2-2; D call uncertain. Deletions cut 5 bases from V and 2 bases from J, with 6 bases between. The CDR3 is made up of 13 amino acids. CDR1 and CDR2 from the germline V gene are MDHEN and SYDVKM. The CDR3 region is CASSNTNTGELFF. CDR3 sequence (DNA): TGTGCCAGCAGTAATACTAACACCGGGGAGCTGTTTTTT.

The rearrangement joins TRBV6-5 to TRBJ1-6, with 11 bases fitting TRBD1. J was trimmed by 6 bases and V by 5 bases; bases with no gene match: 3. There are 15 residues in the CDR3. Germline CDR1 and CDR2: MNHEY and SVGAGI. CDR3 in amino acids: CASSTGQGANSPLHF. The CDR3 DNA follows: TGTGCCAGCAGTACTGGACAGGGGGCTAATTCACCCCTCCACTTT.

The gene calls are TRBV6-5 and TRBJ2-2, with D tentatively TRBD1 (6 bases). Germline assignment: CDR1 MNHEY and CDR2 SVGAGI. V shed 10 bases and J shed 0 bases, with 9 bases lying between them. This CDR3 has 13 residues. The CDR3 region is CATRDTNTGELFF. CDR3 bases: TGTGCCACCCGGGACACGAACACCGGGGAGCTGTTTTTT.

The J gene is TRBJ2-5, the V gene TRBV10-3; weak D call: TRBD2 (5 bases). The V end lost 0 bases, the J end lost 2 bases, and 16 bases lay between the germline ends. The germline gives CDR1 ENHRY, CDR2 SYGVKD. The CDR3 sequence is 17 residues long. This CDR3 reads CAISESPSLPGQETQYF. The DNA for the CDR3 is TGTGCCATCAGTGAGTCGCCCTCCTTACCGGGACAAGAGACCCAGTACTTC.

This sequence joins TRBV5-5 and TRBJ1-3; possible D gene TRBD1, 6 bases. Germline V gene lookup returns CDR1 SGHKS and CDR2 YYEKEE (reference sequence). The CDR3 runs 16 residues. V lost 1 base and J 2 bases, leaving 13 bases between the germline ends. The CDR3 loop is CASSLQGGGTGNTIYF. The DNA of the CDR3 is TGTGCCAGCAGCTTGCAAGGGGGTGGGACTGGAAACACCATATATTTT.

This rearrangement joins TRBV5-1 to TRBJ2-7, with D tentatively TRBD2 (5 bases). CDR1 is SGHRS, CDR2 YFSETQ, per germline. The ends were cut back, 0 bases at V and 5 bases at J, with 9 bases in the middle. CDR3 size: 13 residues. CDR3 protein: CASSLAPGNEQYF. For the CDR3, the DNA is TGCGCCAGCAGCTTGGCCCCCGGGAACGAGCAGTACTTC.

The chain carries TRBV7-9 and TRBJ2-1; 8 bases match TRBD2. This CDR3 is built from 14 residues. The germline V gene encodes CDR1 SEHNR and CDR2 FQNEAQ (reference sequence). Losses at the gene ends were 3 bases for V and 6 bases for J; bases not matched to a gene: 4. DNA of the CDR3: TGTGCCAGCAGCTTCGCTAGCGGGCCCAATGAGCAGTTCTTC. This translates into CASSFASGPNEQFF.

The chain recombines TRBV6-6 with TRBJ2-1; D remains ambiguous. There are 16 residues in the CDR3. Deletions cut 5 bases from V and 0 bases from J, with 14 bases between. Germline V gene lookup returns CDR1 MNHNY and CDR2 SVGAGI (reference sequence). CDR3 amino acids: CASSPRHPSSYNEQFF. Written as DNA, the CDR3 is TGTGCCAGCAGTCCCCGACATCCAAGCTCCTACAATGAGCAGTTCTTC.

This sequence joins TRBV19 and TRBJ2-1; D is unclear. The CDR3 is 12 amino acids. Per germline, CDR1 LNHDA and CDR2 SQIVND (reference sequence). Trimming shortened V by 3 bases and J by 4 bases, and 4 bases separated the two germline ends. This chain's CDR3 is CASSMSYNEQFF. The CDR3 bases are TGTGCCAGTAGTATGAGTTACAATGAGCAGTTCTTC.

This chain joins TRBV27 and TRBJ1-5, with D perhaps matching TRBD1 (5 bases). The V end was cut by 6 bases, the J end by 0 bases, with 6 bases between. CDR3 length: 13 residues. In germline, CDR1 is MNHEY, CDR2 SMNVEV (reference sequence). The CDR3 bases are TGTGCCAGCAGCAGGGTTAGCAATCAGCCCCAGCATTTT. This codes for CASSRVSNQPQHF.

V is TRBV5-6 and J is TRBJ1-1, with a possible D match to TRBD1 (5 bases). V was shortened by 4 bases and J by 4 bases, with 14 bases between the two germline ends. Germline V lookup: CDR1 SGHDT, CDR2 YYEEEE. This CDR3 spans 14 amino acids. This CDR3 is CASSPGGGVTEAFF. The CDR3 bases are TGTGCCAGCAGCCCCGGTGGGGGGGTCACTGAAGCTTTCTTT.

CDR3 nucleotide sequence: TGTGCCAGCAGCCGTGGGCAGTACACAGATACGCAGTATTTT. Its protein is CASSRGQYTDTQYF. This chain connects TRBV7-6 to TRBJ2-3, with D unclear. This CDR3 region has 14 residues. V was shortened by 5 bases and J by 2 bases, with 11 bases between the two germline ends. Germline CDR1 reads SGHVS; CDR2 reads FNYEAQ.

The chain carries TRBV7-3 and TRBJ2-3; 13 bases match TRBD2. The CDR3 is 15 amino acids. V gave up 5 bases and J gave up 6 bases; unmatched junction bases: 5. The germline V gene has CDR1 SGHTA and CDR2 FQGTGA. The CDR3 spells CASSPTSGGADTQYF. In DNA form, the CDR3 reads TGTGCCAGCAGCCCTACTAGCGGGGGGGCGGATACGCAGTATTTT.

The chain employs TRBV6-1 and TRBJ1-6; 9 bases line up with TRBD1. The CDR3 is 14 residues long. V dropped 5 bases and J dropped 7; count of bases not matched to a gene: 3. The germline gives CDR1 MNHNS, CDR2 SASEGT. This CDR3 reads CASSWTGENSPLHF. The CDR3 DNA is TGTGCCAGCAGTTGGACAGGGGAGAATTCACCCCTCCACTTT.

J is TRBJ2-1 and V is TRBV6-5; no reliable D call. CDR1 is MNHEY, CDR2 SVGAGI, per germline. Trimming took 6 bases from V and 4 from J, leaving 16 bases between them. This CDR3 contains 15 residues. The CDR3 here is CASSNARGPYNEQFF. CDR3 nucleotides: TGTGCCAGCAGCAACGCGCGAGGCCCTTACAATGAGCAGTTCTTC.

This clone came up a few times. The rearrangement joins TRBV7-2 to TRBJ2-5; the match to TRBD1 covers 10 bases. The CDR3 sequence is 14 residues long. The germline CDR1 and CDR2 sequences are SGHTA and FQGNSA. Unmatched junction bases numbered 3, after V lost 3 bases and J lost 5 bases. The CDR3 region has the DNA TGTGCCAGCAGCTTCGACAGGGGGCCGGAGACCCAGTACTTC. Amino acid sequence: CASSFDRGPETQYF.

This clone was seen a handful of times. The chain links TRBV6-1 to TRBJ2-3; TRBD1 is a possible D gene (6 bases). The V gene's germline CDR1 is MNHNS and CDR2 SASEGT. The V end was cut by 5 bases, the J end by 0 bases, with 12 bases between. The CDR3 has 15 residues. CDR3 region: CASSFTGPSTDTQYF. The DNA for the CDR3 is TGTGCCAGCAGTTTCACAGGGCCTAGCACAGATACGCAGTATTTT.